A selection of T cell receptor beta chains follows, all from one sample in a study of CD8 T cells in ankylosing spondylitis. TCRdb passed the 5' RACE reads through MiXCR, listing each CDR3 protein once. Among under 150,000 distinct CDR3 sequences listed, 17% were seen once. Sequenced input: blood, either unsorted or a sorted T cell fraction (not recorded which). These receptors came from a male donor with ankylosing spondylitis. Each CDR3 is given with its conserved first and last residue. The D gene is left open where the match is weak. Part of the rows lack a size; the others show once, few, many or a class for expanded clones.

V gene: TRBV7-9
D gene: TRBD2
J gene: TRBJ2-5
clone size: few
CDR3 DNA: TGTGCCAGCAGCCCCCAAAGCCTAGCGGGAGAAGAGACCCAGTACTTC
CDR3 protein: CASSPQSLAGEETQYF

V gene: TRBV7-9
D gene: NA
J gene: TRBJ1-1
clone size: NA
CDR3 DNA: TGTGCCAGCAGCCCCTGGGCAGCAAACACTGAAGCTTTCTTT
CDR3 protein: CASSPWAANTEAFF

V gene: TRBV7-2
D gene: NA
J gene: TRBJ2-7
clone size: few
CDR3 DNA: TGTGCCAGCAGCTTCCACAGTTTTTCCTACGAGCAGTACTTC
CDR3 protein: CASSFHSFSYEQYF

V gene: TRBV9
D gene: TRBD1
J gene: TRBJ2-2
clone size: few
CDR3 DNA: TGTGCCAGCAGCGATACAGGGGCCGGGGAGCTGTTTTTT
CDR3 protein: CASSDTGAGELFF

V gene: TRBV5-5
D gene: TRBD1
J gene: TRBJ2-5
clone size: few
CDR3 DNA: TGTGCCAGCAGCTTACAGGGGTTACAGACCCAGTACTTC
CDR3 protein: CASSLQGLQTQYF

V gene: TRBV12-3/TRBV12-4
D gene: TRBD1
J gene: TRBJ2-1
clone size: many
CDR3 DNA: TGTGCCAGCCAAGAAACGGGACAGGGAGCCTACAATGAGCAGTTCTTC
CDR3 protein: CASQETGQGAYNEQFF

V gene: TRBV19
D gene: TRBD1
J gene: TRBJ2-6
clone size: NA
CDR3 DNA: TGTGCCAGTAGTTCGCCGGGACAGTTCTCTGGGGCCAACGTCCTGACTTTC
CDR3 protein: CASSSPGQFSGANVLTF

V gene: TRBV12-3/TRBV12-4
D gene: NA
J gene: TRBJ2-7
clone size: NA
CDR3 DNA: TGTGCCAGCAGTTTAGGGGCCACGGCCTACGAGCAGTACTTC
CDR3 protein: CASSLGATAYEQYF

V gene: TRBV27
D gene: TRBD2
J gene: TRBJ2-7
clone size: many
CDR3 DNA: TGTGCCAGCAGTCCATCACTAGCGGTTTACGAGCAGTACTTC
CDR3 protein: CASSPSLAVYEQYF

V gene: TRBV2
D gene: NA
J gene: TRBJ2-7
clone size: few
CDR3 DNA: TGTGCCAGCAGTGACCCTCGGACAATTCAGTACTTC
CDR3 protein: CASSDPRTIQYF

V gene: TRBV4-3
D gene: NA
J gene: TRBJ2-1
clone size: few
CDR3 DNA: TGCGCCAGCAGCCAAGATAGGCAGGACAATGAGCAGTTCTTC
CDR3 protein: CASSQDRQDNEQFF

V gene: TRBV7-9
D gene: NA
J gene: TRBJ2-3
clone size: many
CDR3 DNA: TGTGCCAGCAGGAGGGGGATGACAGATACGCAGTATTTT
CDR3 protein: CASRRGMTDTQYF

V gene: TRBV20-1
D gene: NA
J gene: TRBJ2-7
clone size: few
CDR3 DNA: TGCAGTGCTGTGACAGGCACCTACGAGCAGTACTTC
CDR3 protein: CSAVTGTYEQYF

V gene: TRBV4-1
D gene: TRBD2
J gene: TRBJ2-1
clone size: NA
CDR3 DNA: TGCGCCAGCAGCACCGGGACTAACTCCTACAATGAGCAGTTCTTC
CDR3 protein: CASSTGTNSYNEQFF

V gene: TRBV3-1
D gene: NA
J gene: TRBJ1-2
clone size: NA
CDR3 DNA: TGTGCCAGCAGCCACAAGCCGCACGTTTACAGATCCCGACGCGGTGGCTACACCTTC
CDR3 protein: CASSHKPHVYRSRRGGYTF

V gene: TRBV6-1
D gene: NA
J gene: TRBJ1-4
clone size: NA
CDR3 DNA: TGTGCCAGCAGTGATAAACAGGGCCTTGGAACTTATGAAAAACTGTTTTTT
CDR3 protein: CASSDKQGLGTYEKLFF

V gene: TRBV6-1
D gene: NA
J gene: TRBJ2-6
clone size: NA
CDR3 DNA: TGTGCCAGCAGCCGTACTTCCCACTTGCCCTCCTCTGGGGCCAACGTCCTGACTTTC
CDR3 protein: CASSRTSHLPSSGANVLTF

V gene: TRBV20-1
D gene: NA
J gene: TRBJ2-4
clone size: NA
CDR3 DNA: TGCAGTGCCAATCCACCCATCGGTGGGAGAACCAAAAACATTCAGTACTTC
CDR3 protein: CSANPPIGGRTKNIQYF

V gene: TRBV10-3
D gene: NA
J gene: TRBJ1-2
clone size: few
CDR3 DNA: TGTGCCATCAGTGGCGAACAGTCTCTCTATGGCTACACCTTC
CDR3 protein: CAISGEQSLYGYTF